This T cell receptor beta chain emerged from a study of T cells in Graves' hyperthyroidism and ophthalmopathy. Study summary: Any treatment followed the collection of peripheral blood at initial diagnosis.

J lost 2 bases, V lost 2 bases, and 11 bases had no gene match. This CDR3 is built from 17 residues. Per the germline V gene, CDR1 is MNHEY and CDR2 is SVGEGT. TCR beta CDR3 regions were amplified from RNA. Researchers ran a first-round RT-PCR on the TCR CDR3 using the HTBI primer set. TCRdb recomputed calls from the multiplex PCR reads with MiXCR, one row per CDR3 protein. Here the sample spans 530,000 or so distinct CDR3 sequences, over 15% being singletons. For the diagnoses, clinical symptoms, serum thyroxine and TRAb, thyroid ultrasound and orbital computed tomography were used. The sample holds many counts of this clonotype.

The rearrangement links TRBV6-2 or TRBV6-3 to TRBJ2-7; 8 bases line up with TRBD1. The sample consisted of blood. The origin of this receptor is a woman aged 18-30 years with Graves' ophthalmopathy. The DNA of the CDR3 is TGTGCCAGCAGTTACCCACCCAGGGGGCATGTAACCTACGAGCAGTACTTC. Amino acid sequence: CASSYPPRGHVTYEQYF.